These T cell receptor beta chains were read from a single sample in a study of cytotoxic CD8 clonotypes in ibrutinib-treated CLL. TCRdb's table, derived via immunoSEQ multiplex PCR, lists solely in-frame clones and lacks some. This table holds around 50,000 clones, about 57% found once. Specimen: PBMCs, collected after 24 months of ibrutinib treatment. These receptors were taken from a human donor with chronic lymphocytic leukemia. CDR3s include the opening cysteine and the closing phenylalanine or tryptophan. The order of the fields is V gene, clone size, D gene, J gene, CDR3 protein, CDR3 DNA. The D gene is left open where the match is weak. Size values are once, few and many counts, or a class for expanded clones, and some rows have none.

TRBV19,many,TRBD2,TRBJ2-3,CASNNGGADTQYF,TGTGCCAGTAATAACGGGGGGGCCGATACGCAGTATTTT
TRBV15,-,-,TRBJ1-3,CATSRDGDSGNTIYF,TGTGCCACCAGCAGAGATGGAGACTCTGGAAACACCATATATTTT
TRBV10-2,few,-,TRBJ1-2,CASAAPGAPNGYTF,TGCGCCAGCGCTGCTCCGGGTGCCCCCAATGGCTACACCTTC
TRBV5-4,-,TRBD2,TRBJ2-3,CASSLGLAGGSTDTQYF,TGTGCCAGCAGCTTGGGCCTAGCGGGGGGTAGCACAGATACGCAGTATTTT
TRBV7-3,-,-,TRBJ1-1,CASSLLAGASAEAFF,TGTGCCAGCAGCTTATTGGCCGGGGCGAGCGCTGAAGCTTTCTTT
TRBV16,few,-,TRBJ2-3,CASSQSVRISTDTQYF,TGTGCCAGCAGCCAATCGGTCCGGATTAGCACAGATACGCAGTATTTT
TRBV18,-,-,TRBJ2-5,CASSPQGQETQYF,TGTGCCAGCTCACCACAGGGCCAAGAGACCCAGTACTTC
TRBV10-2,-,-,TRBJ1-4,CASSESSGGPREKLFF,TGCGCCAGCAGTGAGTCTTCGGGGGGGCCGAGGGAAAAACTGTTTTTT
TRBV19,-,-,TRBJ2-2,CASSTGPGRTGELFF,TGTGCCAGTAGTACCGGGCCAGGGCGGACCGGGGAGCTGTTTTTT
TRBV7-8,few,TRBD1,TRBJ2-2,CASSLRDRGTGELFF,TGTGCCAGCAGCCTCCGGGACAGGGGTACCGGGGAGCTGTTTTTT
TRBV5-1,-,-,TRBJ1-1,CASSASGGITEAFF,TGCGCCAGCAGCGCAAGCGGGGGTATCACTGAAGCTTTCTTT
TRBV6-5,-,-,TRBJ2-1,CASSPVEPYNEQFF,TGTGCCAGCAGCCCTGTGGAACCCTACAATGAGCAGTTCTTC
TRBV5-1,-,TRBD2,TRBJ2-7,CASSHASSGGDSYEQYF,TGCGCCAGCAGCCACGCGTCCAGCGGGGGGGACTCCTACGAGCAGTACTTC
TRBV7-9,-,-,TRBJ2-1,CASSLGGYYEQFF,TGTGCCAGCAGCTTAGGAGGGTATTATGAGCAGTTCTTC
TRBV2,-,-,TRBJ1-4,CASTEVRVINEKLFF,TGTGCCAGCACCGAGGTCAGGGTGATTAATGAAAAACTGTTTTTT
TRBV15,-,-,TRBJ1-1,CATSRDLMEGTQAFF,TGTGCCACCAGCAGAGATCTCATGGAAGGTACCCAAGCTTTCTTT
TRBV29-1,once,TRBD1,TRBJ2-7,CSVDRGHEQYF,TGCAGCGTTGACAGGGGGCACGAGCAGTACTTC
TRBV4-1,-,-,TRBJ2-1,CASSQEVGEQFF,TGCGCCAGCAGCCAAGAAGTGGGTGAGCAGTTCTTC
TRBV2,-,-,TRBJ1-1,CASTDDSTEAFF,TGTGCCAGCACCGACGATTCCACTGAAGCTTTCTTT
TRBV4-1,many,TRBD1,TRBJ2-3,CASSQFAGGDTQYF,TGCGCCAGCAGCCAATTTGCAGGGGGAGATACGCAGTATTTT
TRBV6-1,-,-,TRBJ1-1,CASSEDPNTEAFF,TGTGCCAGCAGTGAAGACCCGAACACTGAAGCTTTCTTT
TRBV5-3,-,-,TRBJ2-2,CARSLWGRANTGELFF,TGTGCCAGAAGCTTGTGGGGCAGGGCGAACACCGGGGAGCTGTTTTTT